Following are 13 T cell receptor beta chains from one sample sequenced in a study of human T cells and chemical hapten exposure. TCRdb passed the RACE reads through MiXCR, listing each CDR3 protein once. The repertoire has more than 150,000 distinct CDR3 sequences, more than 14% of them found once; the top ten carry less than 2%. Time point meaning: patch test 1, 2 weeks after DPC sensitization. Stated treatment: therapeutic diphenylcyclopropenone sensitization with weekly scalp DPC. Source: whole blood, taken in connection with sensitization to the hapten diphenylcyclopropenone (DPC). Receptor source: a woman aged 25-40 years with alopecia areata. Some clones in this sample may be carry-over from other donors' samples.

CDR3 sequence reads: CASSLPGGSYNEQFF. As DNA, the CDR3 is TGTGCCAGCAGTTTACCCGGGGGGTCTTACAATGAGCAGTTCTTC. The rearrangement uses TRBV27 and TRBJ2-1, with TRBD2 matching 7 bases. CDR1 MNHEY and CDR2 SMNVEV come from the germline V gene (reference sequence). The CDR3 totals 15 residues. Unmatched junction bases numbered 5, after V lost 2 bases and J lost 4 bases.

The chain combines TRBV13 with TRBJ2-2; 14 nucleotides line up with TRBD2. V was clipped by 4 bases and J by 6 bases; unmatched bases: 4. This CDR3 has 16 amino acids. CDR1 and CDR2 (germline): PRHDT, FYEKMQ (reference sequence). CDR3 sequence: CASSSRTSGRSGELFF. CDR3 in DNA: TGTGCCAGCAGCTCAAGGACTAGCGGGAGGTCCGGGGAGCTGTTTTTT.

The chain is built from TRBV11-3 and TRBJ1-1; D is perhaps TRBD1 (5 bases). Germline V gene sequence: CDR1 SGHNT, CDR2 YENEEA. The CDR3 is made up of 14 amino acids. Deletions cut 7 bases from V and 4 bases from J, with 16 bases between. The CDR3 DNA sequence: TGTGCCAGCAATAGGGAGGGGTACGGCACTGAAGCTTTCTTT. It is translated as CASNREGYGTEAFF.

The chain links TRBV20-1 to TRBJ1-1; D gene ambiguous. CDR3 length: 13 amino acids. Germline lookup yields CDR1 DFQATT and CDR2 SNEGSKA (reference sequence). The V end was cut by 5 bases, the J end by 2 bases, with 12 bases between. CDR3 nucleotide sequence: TGCAGTGCTGCGACCCCCGGCAACACTGAAGCTTTCTTT. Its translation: CSAATPGNTEAFF.

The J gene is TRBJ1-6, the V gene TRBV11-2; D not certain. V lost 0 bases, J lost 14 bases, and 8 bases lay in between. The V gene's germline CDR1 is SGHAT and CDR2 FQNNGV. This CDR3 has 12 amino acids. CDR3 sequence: CASSLEGRTLHF. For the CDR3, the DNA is TGTGCCAGCAGCTTAGAGGGAAGGACCCTCCACTTT.

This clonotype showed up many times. CDR3 DNA: TGTGCCAGCAGTTCGACAGCCGGGCGCGAAAAACTGTTTTTT. It translates to CASSSTAGREKLFF. This sequence joins TRBV27 and TRBJ1-4; D perhaps matches TRBD1 (5 bases). Looked up from germline, CDR1 is MNHEY and CDR2 is SMNVEV (reference sequence). CDR3 length: 14 residues. V gave up 4 bases and J gave up 8 bases, with 14 bases separating them.

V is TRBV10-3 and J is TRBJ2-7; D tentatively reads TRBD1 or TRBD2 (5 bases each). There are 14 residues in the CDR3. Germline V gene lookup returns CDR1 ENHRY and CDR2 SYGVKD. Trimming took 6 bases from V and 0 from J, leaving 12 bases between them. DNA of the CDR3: TGTGCCATCAGGGGAGACAGTAACTCCTACGAGCAGTACTTC. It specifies CAIRGDSNSYEQYF.

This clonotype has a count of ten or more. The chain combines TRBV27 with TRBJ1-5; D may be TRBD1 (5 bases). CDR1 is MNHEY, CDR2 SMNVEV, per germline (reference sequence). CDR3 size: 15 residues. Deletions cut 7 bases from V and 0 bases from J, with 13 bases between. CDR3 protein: CASKIGTDSNQPQHF. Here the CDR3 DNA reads TGTGCCAGCAAGATAGGGACGGATAGCAATCAGCCCCAGCATTTT.

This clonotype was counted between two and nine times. DNA of the CDR3: TGCGCCAGCAGCCAAGTCGTCACGGACAGGGCCGGGGAGCTGTTTTTT. Its protein is CASSQVVTDRAGELFF. The J gene is TRBJ2-2, the V gene TRBV4-3; the match to TRBD1 covers 8 bases. The germline V gene encodes CDR1 LGHNA and CDR2 YSLEER. This CDR3 is built from 16 residues. J was trimmed by 6 bases and V by 1 base; bases with no gene match: 7.

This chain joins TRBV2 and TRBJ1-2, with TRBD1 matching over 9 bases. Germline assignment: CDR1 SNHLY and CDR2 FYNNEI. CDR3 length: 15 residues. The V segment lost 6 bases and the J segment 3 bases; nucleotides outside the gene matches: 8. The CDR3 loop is CASRSPGQGDYGYTF. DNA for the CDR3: TGTGCCAGCAGGTCTCCGGGACAGGGCGACTATGGCTACACCTTC.

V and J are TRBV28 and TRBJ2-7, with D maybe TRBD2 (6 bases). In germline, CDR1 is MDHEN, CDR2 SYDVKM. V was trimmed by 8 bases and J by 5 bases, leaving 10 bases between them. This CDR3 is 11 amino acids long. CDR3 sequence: CASQGGNEQYF. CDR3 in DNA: TGTGCCAGCCAAGGAGGGAACGAGCAGTACTTC. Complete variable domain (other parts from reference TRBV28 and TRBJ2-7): DVKVTQSSRYLVKRTGEKVFLECVQDMDHENMFWYRQDPGLGLRLIYFSYDVKMKEKGDIPEGYSVSREKKERFSLILESASTNQTSMYLCASQGGNEQYFGPGTRLTVT.

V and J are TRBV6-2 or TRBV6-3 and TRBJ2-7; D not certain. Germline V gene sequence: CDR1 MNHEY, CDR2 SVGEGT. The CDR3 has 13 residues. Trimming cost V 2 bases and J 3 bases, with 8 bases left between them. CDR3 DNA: TGTGCCAGCAGTTACCCGGCCAGCTACGAGCAGTACTTC. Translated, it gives CASSYPASYEQYF.

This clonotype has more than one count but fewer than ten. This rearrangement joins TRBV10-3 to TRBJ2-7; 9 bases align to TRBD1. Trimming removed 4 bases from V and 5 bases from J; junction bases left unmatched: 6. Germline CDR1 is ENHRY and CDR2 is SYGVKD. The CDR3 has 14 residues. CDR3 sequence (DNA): TGTGCCATCAGTGGGGGACAGGGTATCCACGAGCAGTACTTC. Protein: CAISGGQGIHEQYF.